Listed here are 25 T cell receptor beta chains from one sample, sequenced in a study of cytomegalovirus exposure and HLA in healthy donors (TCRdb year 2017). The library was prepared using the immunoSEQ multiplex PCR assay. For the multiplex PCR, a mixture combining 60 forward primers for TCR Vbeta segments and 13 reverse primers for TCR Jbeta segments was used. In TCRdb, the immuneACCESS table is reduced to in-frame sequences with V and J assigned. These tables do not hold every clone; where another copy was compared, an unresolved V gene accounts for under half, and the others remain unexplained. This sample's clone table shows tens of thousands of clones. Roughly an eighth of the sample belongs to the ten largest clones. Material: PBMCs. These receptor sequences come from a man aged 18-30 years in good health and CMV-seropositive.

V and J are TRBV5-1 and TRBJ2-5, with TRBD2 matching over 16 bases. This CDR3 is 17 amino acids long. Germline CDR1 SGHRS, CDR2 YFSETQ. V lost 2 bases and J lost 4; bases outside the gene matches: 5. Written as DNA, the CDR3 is TGCGCCAGCAGCTTACCGGGACTAGCGGGAGGGGTAGAGACCCAGTACTTC. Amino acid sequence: CASSLPGLAGGVETQYF. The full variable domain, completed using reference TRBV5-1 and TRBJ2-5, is KAGVTQTPRYLIKTRGQQVTLSCSPISGHRSVSWYQQTPGQGLQFLFEYFSETQRNKGNFPGRFSGRQFSNSRSEMNVSTLELGDSALYLCASSLPGLAGGVETQYFGPGTRLLVL.

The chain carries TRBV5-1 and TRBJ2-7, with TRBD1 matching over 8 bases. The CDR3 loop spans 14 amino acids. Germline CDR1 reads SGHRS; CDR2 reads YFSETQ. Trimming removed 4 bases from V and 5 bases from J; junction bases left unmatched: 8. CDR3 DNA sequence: TGCGCCAGCAGCATACACAGGGGGAGCGACGAGCAGTACTTC. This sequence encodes CASSIHRGSDEQYF.

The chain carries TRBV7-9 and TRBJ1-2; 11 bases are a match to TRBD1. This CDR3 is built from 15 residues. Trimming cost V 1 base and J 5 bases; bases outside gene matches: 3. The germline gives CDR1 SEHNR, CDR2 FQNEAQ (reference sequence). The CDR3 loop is CASSLGGQGGYGYTF. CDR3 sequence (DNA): TGTGCCAGCAGCTTAGGGGGACAGGGGGGATATGGCTACACCTTC.

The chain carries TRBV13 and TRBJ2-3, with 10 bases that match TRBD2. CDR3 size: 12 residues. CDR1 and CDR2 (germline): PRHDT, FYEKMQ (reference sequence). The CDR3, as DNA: TGTGTAAGCGGGAGGGCCCCAGATACGCAGTATTTT. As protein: CVSGRAPDTQYF.

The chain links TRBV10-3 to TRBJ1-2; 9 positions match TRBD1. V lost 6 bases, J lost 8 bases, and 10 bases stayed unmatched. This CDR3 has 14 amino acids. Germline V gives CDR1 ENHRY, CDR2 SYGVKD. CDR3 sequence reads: CAISPGQGTGGYTF. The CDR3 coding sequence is TGTGCCATCAGCCCGGGACAGGGAACGGGCGGCTACACCTTC.

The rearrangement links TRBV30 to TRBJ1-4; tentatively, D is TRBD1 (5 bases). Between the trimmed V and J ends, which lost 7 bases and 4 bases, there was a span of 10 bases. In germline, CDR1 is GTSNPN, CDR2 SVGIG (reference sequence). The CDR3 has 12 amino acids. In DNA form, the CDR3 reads TGTGCCTTTGGGGGGGGTAATGAAAAACTGTTTTTT. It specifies CAFGGGNEKLFF.

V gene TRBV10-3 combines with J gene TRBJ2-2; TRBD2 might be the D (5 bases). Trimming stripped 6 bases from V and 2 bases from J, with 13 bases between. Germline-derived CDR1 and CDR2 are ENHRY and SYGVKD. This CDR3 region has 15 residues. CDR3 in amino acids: CAIRREGSNTGELFF. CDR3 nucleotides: TGTGCCATCAGGAGGGAAGGGAGTAACACCGGGGAGCTGTTTTTT.

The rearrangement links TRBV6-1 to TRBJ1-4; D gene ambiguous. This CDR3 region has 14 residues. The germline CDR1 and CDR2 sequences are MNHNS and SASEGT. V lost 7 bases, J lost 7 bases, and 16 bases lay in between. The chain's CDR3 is CASTYSAAGEKLFF. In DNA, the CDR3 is TGTGCCAGCACTTACAGCGCTGCGGGTGAAAAACTGTTTTTT.

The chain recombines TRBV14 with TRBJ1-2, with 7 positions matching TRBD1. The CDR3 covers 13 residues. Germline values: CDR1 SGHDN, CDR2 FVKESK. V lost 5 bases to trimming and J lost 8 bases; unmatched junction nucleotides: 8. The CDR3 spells CASSNRGFQGYTF. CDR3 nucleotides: TGTGCCAGCAGCAACAGGGGATTTCAGGGCTACACCTTC.

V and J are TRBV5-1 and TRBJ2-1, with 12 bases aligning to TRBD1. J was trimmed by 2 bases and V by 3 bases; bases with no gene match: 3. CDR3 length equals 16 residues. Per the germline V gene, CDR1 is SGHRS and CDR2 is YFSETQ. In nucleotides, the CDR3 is TGCGCCAGCAGCTCGGGACAGGGGGCGCCCTACAATGAGCAGTTCTTC. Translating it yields CASSSGQGAPYNEQFF.

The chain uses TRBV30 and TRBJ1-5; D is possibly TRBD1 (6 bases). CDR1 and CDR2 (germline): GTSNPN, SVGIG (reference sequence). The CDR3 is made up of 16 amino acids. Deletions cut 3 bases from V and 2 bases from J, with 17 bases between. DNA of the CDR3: TGTGCCTGGAGCGCCGGGGGCCGGGGGGGCAATCAGCCCCAGCATTTT. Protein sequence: CAWSAGGRGGNQPQHF.

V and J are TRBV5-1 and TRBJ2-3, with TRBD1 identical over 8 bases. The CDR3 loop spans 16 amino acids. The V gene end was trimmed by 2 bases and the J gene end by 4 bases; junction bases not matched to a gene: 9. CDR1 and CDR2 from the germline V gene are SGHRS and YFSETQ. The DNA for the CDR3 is TGCGCCAGCAGCTTCGAGGGCAGGGGGCGGTCAGATACGCAGTATTTT. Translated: CASSFEGRGRSDTQYF.

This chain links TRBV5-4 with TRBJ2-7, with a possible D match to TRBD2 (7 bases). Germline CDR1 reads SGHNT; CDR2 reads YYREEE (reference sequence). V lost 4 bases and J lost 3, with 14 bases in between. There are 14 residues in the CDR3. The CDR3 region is CASSAGDTLYEQYF. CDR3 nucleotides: TGTGCCAGCAGCGCGGGGGACACCCTCTACGAGCAGTACTTC.

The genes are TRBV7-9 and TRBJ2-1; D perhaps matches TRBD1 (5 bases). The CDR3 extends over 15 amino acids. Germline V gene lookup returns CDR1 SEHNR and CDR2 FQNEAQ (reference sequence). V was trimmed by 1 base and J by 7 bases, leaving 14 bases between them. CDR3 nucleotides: TGTGCCAGCAGCTTAGGAGGCGTAAAGGGGAATGAGCAGTTCTTC. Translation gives CASSLGGVKGNEQFF.

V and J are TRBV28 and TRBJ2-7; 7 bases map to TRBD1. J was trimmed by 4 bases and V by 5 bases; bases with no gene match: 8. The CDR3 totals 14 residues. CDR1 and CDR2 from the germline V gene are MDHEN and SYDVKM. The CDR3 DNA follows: TGTGCCAGCAGTGAAGGGGGACAGATATACGAGCAGTACTTC. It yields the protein CASSEGGQIYEQYF.

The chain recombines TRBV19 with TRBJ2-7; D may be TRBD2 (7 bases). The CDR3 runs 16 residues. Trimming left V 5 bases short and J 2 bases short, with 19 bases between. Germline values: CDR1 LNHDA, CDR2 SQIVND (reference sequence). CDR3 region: CASSPGGEGGTYEQYF. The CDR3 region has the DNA TGTGCCAGTAGTCCTGGGGGAGAGGGGGGGACCTACGAGCAGTACTTC.

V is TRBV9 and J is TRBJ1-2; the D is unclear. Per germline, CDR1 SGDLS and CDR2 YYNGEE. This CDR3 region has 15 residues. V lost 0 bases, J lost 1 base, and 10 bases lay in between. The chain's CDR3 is CASSVEPYLNYGYTF. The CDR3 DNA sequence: TGTGCCAGCAGCGTAGAGCCATACCTTAACTATGGCTACACCTTC.

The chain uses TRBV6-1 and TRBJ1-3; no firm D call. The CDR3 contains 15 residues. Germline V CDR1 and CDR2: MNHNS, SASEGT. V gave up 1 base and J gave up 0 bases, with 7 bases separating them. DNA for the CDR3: TGTGCCAGCAGTGAAGGGTACAGCTCTGGAAACACCATATATTTT. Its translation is CASSEGYSSGNTIYF.

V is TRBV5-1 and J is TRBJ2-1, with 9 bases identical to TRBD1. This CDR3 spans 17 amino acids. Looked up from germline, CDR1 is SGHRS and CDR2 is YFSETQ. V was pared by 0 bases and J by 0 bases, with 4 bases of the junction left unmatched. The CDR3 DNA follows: TGCGCCAGCAGCTTGGCCGCGACAGGGGGCTCCTACAATGAGCAGTTCTTC. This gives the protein CASSLAATGGSYNEQFF. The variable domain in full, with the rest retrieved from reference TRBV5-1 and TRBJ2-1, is KAGVTQTPRYLIKTRGQQVTLSCSPISGHRSVSWYQQTPGQGLQFLFEYFSETQRNKGNFPGRFSGRQFSNSRSEMNVSTLELGDSALYLCASSLAATGGSYNEQFFGPGTRLTVL.

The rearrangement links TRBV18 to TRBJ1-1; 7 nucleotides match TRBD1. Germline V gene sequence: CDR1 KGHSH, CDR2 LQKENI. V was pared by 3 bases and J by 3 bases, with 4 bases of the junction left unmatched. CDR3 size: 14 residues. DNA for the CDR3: TGTGCCAGCTCACCCCCCGACAGGGACACTGAAGCTTTCTTT. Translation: CASSPPDRDTEAFF.

The CDR3 DNA is TGCGCCAGCAGCTTGGTGTGGGGGGAGGGCCATTATGAGCAGTTCTTC. It yields the protein CASSLVWGEGHYEQFF. This chain links TRBV5-1 with TRBJ2-1, with TRBD2 matching over 7 bases. CDR3 length: 16 amino acids. Germline V gene data show CDR1 as SGHRS and CDR2 as YFSETQ. V lost 0 bases and J lost 8; bases outside the gene matches: 11.

Here the CDR3 reads CASSEEGTLRYTF. The CDR3 DNA reads as TGTGCCAGCAGTGAGGAGGGGACGCTTCGCTACACCTTC. The chain combines TRBV25-1 with TRBJ1-2; D might be TRBD1 (5 bases). Germline lookup yields CDR1 MGHDK and CDR2 SYGVNS. The CDR3 is 13 amino acids. V was cut by 3 bases and J by 9 bases, with 14 bases left in between.

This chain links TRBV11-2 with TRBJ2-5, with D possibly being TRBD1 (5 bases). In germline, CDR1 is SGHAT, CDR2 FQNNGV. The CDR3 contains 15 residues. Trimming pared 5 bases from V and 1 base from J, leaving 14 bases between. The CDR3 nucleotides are TGTGCCAGCAGCCCAGAAGCAGGGCCCCAAGAGACCCAGTACTTC. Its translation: CASSPEAGPQETQYF.

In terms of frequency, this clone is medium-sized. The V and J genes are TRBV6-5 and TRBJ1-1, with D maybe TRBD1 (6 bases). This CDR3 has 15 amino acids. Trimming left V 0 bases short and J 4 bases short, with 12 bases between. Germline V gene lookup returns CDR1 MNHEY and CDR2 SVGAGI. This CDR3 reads CASSYSYREGTEAFF. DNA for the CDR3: TGTGCCAGCAGTTACTCGTACAGGGAGGGCACTGAAGCTTTCTTT.

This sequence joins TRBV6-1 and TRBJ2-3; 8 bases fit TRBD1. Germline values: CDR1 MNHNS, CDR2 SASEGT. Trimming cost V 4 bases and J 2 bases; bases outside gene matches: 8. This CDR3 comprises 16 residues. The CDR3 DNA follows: TGTGCCAGCAGTGCCTGGACAGGGCCTCCCACAGATACGCAGTATTTT. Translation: CASSAWTGPPTDTQYF.